These T cell receptor beta chains were read from a single sample in a study of T cells in Graves' hyperthyroidism and ophthalmopathy. TCRdb passed the multiplex PCR reads through MiXCR, listing each CDR3 protein once. The repertoire consists of 500,000 to 650,000 distinct CDR3 sequences, with roughly 15% occurring once and the leading ten covering roughly 18%. The sequencing input was blood. The receptors originated from a woman aged 18-29 years with Graves' ophthalmopathy. Each CDR3 is given with its conserved first and last residue. Each record gives: V gene, clone size, J gene, D gene, CDR3 DNA, CDR3 protein. The D gene is left open where the match is weak. For some rows the clone size is stated as once, few or many, or as a class when expanded; others skip it.

>TRBV4-1|many|TRBJ1-5|-
TGTGCCAGCAGCCAAGATTTGGATCAGCCCCAGCATTTT
CASSQDLDQPQHF
>TRBV2|few|TRBJ2-5|TRBD2
TGTGCCAGCCCAAATGGGGGGGGGGGAGCGGAGACCCAGTACTTC
CASPNGGGGAETQYF
>TRBV27|-|TRBJ1-2|TRBD1
TGTGCCAGCAGGGGACAGGGAACAGTCTATGGCTACACCTTC
CASRGQGTVYGYTF
>TRBV3-1|many|TRBJ1-2|-
TGTGCCAGCAGCCCGACTATTACCGGGATCTATGGCTACACCTTC
CASSPTITGIYGYTF
>TRBV4-1|many|TRBJ2-1|-
TGCGCCAGCAGCCACGGACTTTACAATGAGCAGTTCTTC
CASSHGLYNEQFF
>TRBV7-2|once|TRBJ2-5|TRBD2
TGTGCCAGCAGCCTAGCGGGAGTGAGACAAGAGACCCAGTACTTC
CASSLAGVRQETQYF
>TRBV7-8|many|TRBJ2-1|-
TGTGCCAGCAGTCCCCGACGGCGGGAAAACAATGAGCAGTTCTTC
CASSPRRRENNEQFF
>TRBV11-2|few|TRBJ2-3|-
TGTGCCAGCAGCCGGGTCGATACGCAGTATTTT
CASSRVDTQYF
>TRBV28|many|TRBJ2-3|-
TGTGCCAGCAGGGAACGGGGGGCGAGCACAGATACGCAGTATTTT
CASRERGASTDTQYF
>TRBV20-1|few|TRBJ2-7|-
TGCAGTGCTAGAGTAGTGGGGGGCCTCTACGAGCAGTACTTC
CSARVVGGLYEQYF
>TRBV2|many|TRBJ1-4|-
TGTGCCAGCAGTGAAGGACAGATTAATGAAAAACTGTTTTTT
CASSEGQINEKLFF
>TRBV30|many|TRBJ2-5|-
TGTGCCTGGGGTGACAGCCAAGAGACCCAGTACTTC
CAWGDSQETQYF
>TRBV28|many|TRBJ2-1|-
TGTGCCAGCAGTTTGGCGTCGAATGAGCAGTTCTTC
CASSLASNEQFF
>TRBV27|many|TRBJ2-7|TRBD1
TGTGCCAGCAGTTTACGGACAGGGGGGTTCTACGAGCAGTACTTC
CASSLRTGGFYEQYF
>TRBV7-2|many|TRBJ1-1|-
TGTGCCAGCAGCCCTTTGGGGGTGTGGATGAACACTGAAGCTTTCTTT
CASSPLGVWMNTEAFF
>TRBV6-1|many|TRBJ1-4|TRBD1
TGTGCCAGCAGTTCCCCGGGACAGGGGCAGGATGAAAAACTGTTTTTT
CASSSPGQGQDEKLFF
>TRBV11-2|-|TRBJ1-1|-
TGTGCCAGCAGCTTAGATGAGCTCGGCTGGACAGCTGTAGGGTGGACTGAAGCTTTCTTT
CASSLDELGWTAVGWTEAFF
>TRBV11-2|many|TRBJ1-1|-
TGTGCCAGCAGCCCCGGGGGGGTTACCACTGAAGCTTTCTTT
CASSPGGVTTEAFF
>TRBV6-1|many|TRBJ2-1|TRBD1
TGTGCCAGCGTTCCCGACAGGGGACGTAACAATGAGCAGTTCTTC
CASVPDRGRNNEQFF
>TRBV20-1|many|TRBJ2-1|-
TGCAGTGCTATAAGGGCGCCGGTAGACTACAATGAGCAGTTCTTC
CSAIRAPVDYNEQFF
>TRBV28|-|TRBJ2-3|-
TGTGCCAGCAGATTTAAATTCACAGATACGCAGTATTTT
CASRFKFTDTQYF
>TRBV27|few|TRBJ2-1|TRBD2
TGTGCCAGCAGTTTCGGACTAGTAATGGTGTATGAGCAGTTCTTC
CASSFGLVMVYEQFF
>TRBV30|few|TRBJ1-1|-
TGTGCCCGGAGATCCGGGGTAAACACTGAAGCTTTCTTT
CARRSGVNTEAFF
>TRBV15|few|TRBJ1-1|-
TGTGCCACCAGCAGAGCCACCAGGGCCACTGAAGCTTTCTTT
CATSRATRATEAFF
>TRBV6-1|many|TRBJ1-1|-
TGTGCCAGCACCGGGGGTGATATGAACACTGAAGCTTTCTTT
CASTGGDMNTEAFF
>TRBV29-1|many|TRBJ2-7|TRBD1
TGCAGCGTTGATCGGGGGACAGGCTACGAGCAGTACTTC
CSVDRGTGYEQYF
>TRBV28|many|TRBJ2-3|TRBD1
TGTGCCAGCAGTTTAGGACAGGTTTCTAGCACAGATACGCAGTATTTT
CASSLGQVSSTDTQYF